What follows are 2 T cell receptor beta chains derived from one specimen sequenced in a study of T cell responses to AZD1222 COVID-19 vaccine. The table came from immunoSEQ multiplex PCR; TCRdb's copy has only in-frame clones and leaves some out. The table records just under 150,000 clones, nearly 90% of them present only once. Sequencing was performed on peripheral blood, taken 28 days after the second dose of the MenACWY control vaccine. These receptor sequences come from an adult who received the MenACWY meningococcal vaccine as a control.

This chain uses TRBV28 with TRBJ2-1, with D hard to call. Germline CDR1 is MDHEN and CDR2 is SYDVKM. There are 16 residues in the CDR3. Trimming shortened V by 7 bases and J by 0 bases, and 16 bases separated the two germline ends. The CDR3 coding sequence is TGTGCCAGCAATTCGAGACCCACGAGCTCCTACAATGAGCAGTTCTTC. Protein sequence: CASNSRPTSSYNEQFF.

The rearrangement uses TRBV3-1 (or the pseudogene TRBV3-2) and TRBJ1-1; 11 bases match TRBD1. V lost 1 base, J lost 5 bases, and 3 bases stayed unmatched. CDR3 size: 15 residues. Germline V gives CDR1 LGHDT, CDR2 YNNKEL (reference sequence). CDR3 bases: TGTGCCAGCAGCCAAGGGGACAGGGGGTTTACTGAAGCTTTCTTT. It translates to CASSQGDRGFTEAFF.